The 11 T cell receptor beta chains presented below share a single source sample, sequenced in a study of CD8 T cells in ankylosing spondylitis. TCRdb re-called the 5' RACE reads through MiXCR, storing one row per CDR3 protein. This sample yields 150,000 to 200,000 distinct CDR3 sequences, of which roughly a third are seen a single time; around 6% belongs to the top ten. What was sequenced was synovial fluid, either unsorted or a sorted T cell fraction (not recorded which). Receptors originate from a male donor with ankylosing spondylitis.

J is TRBJ2-1 and V is TRBV29-1, with 9 bases lining up with TRBD1. V shed 5 bases, J shed 9 bases, and the junction held 14 bases outside the gene matches. CDR1 is SQVTM and CDR2 is ANQGSEA in the germline V gene. The CDR3 covers 15 residues. The CDR3: CSVHITGGLSGEQFF. CDR3 coding DNA: TGCAGCGTTCACATCACAGGGGGCTTAAGTGGTGAGCAGTTCTTC.

This clonotype appeared many times. Here the CDR3 DNA reads TGTGCCAGCAGCATCAGACAGGGTCCCACTGAAGCTTTCTTT. Translation gives CASSIRQGPTEAFF. The rearrangement links TRBV7-9 to TRBJ1-1; 7 bases line up with TRBD1. The germline V gene has CDR1 SEHNR and CDR2 FQNEAQ (reference sequence). J gave up 4 bases and V 5 bases, and 7 bases lay outside the gene matches. The CDR3 covers 14 residues.

V gene TRBV28 combines with J gene TRBJ2-2; 10 nucleotides align to TRBD2. There are 17 residues in the CDR3. Germline assignment: CDR1 MDHEN and CDR2 SYDVKM. Germline trimming cut 1 base from V and 0 bases from J; bases unmatched to any gene: 2. The CDR3 reads CASSLFTSGANTGELFF. The CDR3 bases are TGTGCCAGCAGTTTATTTACTAGCGGGGCGAACACCGGGGAGCTGTTTTTT. Looking up the rest from reference TRBV28 and TRBJ2-2 gives the full variable domain: DVKVTQSSRYLVKRTGEKVFLECVQDMDHENMFWYRQDPGLGLRLIYFSYDVKMKEKGDIPEGYSVSREKKERFSLILESASTNQTSMYLCASSLFTSGANTGELFFGEGSRLTVL.

This clonotype was observed once. This chain joins TRBV5-1 and TRBJ2-7; 9 bases map to TRBD2. The CDR3 extends over 14 amino acids. V lost 4 bases to trimming and J lost 0 bases; unmatched junction nucleotides: 2. CDR1 and CDR2 (germline): SGHRS, YFSETQ. CDR3 sequence: CASSVSGSSYEQYF. CDR3 bases: TGCGCCAGCAGCGTTAGCGGGAGCTCCTACGAGCAGTACTTC. Looking up the rest from reference TRBV5-1 and TRBJ2-7 gives the full variable domain: KAGVTQTPRYLIKTRGQQVTLSCSPISGHRSVSWYQQTPGQGLQFLFEYFSETQRNKGNFPGRFSGRQFSNSRSEMNVSTLELGDSALYLCASSVSGSSYEQYFGPGTRLTVT.

The rearrangement joins TRBV5-1 to TRBJ2-5; 12 nucleotides align to TRBD2. Germline V CDR1 and CDR2: SGHRS, YFSETQ. Unmatched junction bases numbered 4, after V lost 5 bases and J lost 5 bases. The CDR3 totals 14 residues. CDR3 region: CASRRTSGTETQYF. Here the CDR3 DNA reads TGCGCCAGCAGGCGGACTAGCGGGACGGAGACCCAGTACTTC.

The chain combines TRBV20-1 with TRBJ1-1; 8 bases agree with TRBD1. This CDR3 comprises 13 residues. CDR1 DFQATT and CDR2 SNEGSKA come from the germline V gene (reference sequence). V lost 3 bases, J lost 10 bases, and 10 bases stayed unmatched. CDR3 protein: CSARARGRLLAFF. The CDR3 DNA is TGCAGTGCTAGGGCCAGGGGGCGGCTCTTAGCTTTCTTT.

The V gene is TRBV20-1, the J gene TRBJ2-3; D is uncertain. Trimming left V 4 bases short and J 1 base short, with 12 bases between. CDR1 DFQATT and CDR2 SNEGSKA come from the germline V gene (reference sequence). This CDR3 contains 14 residues. In DNA form, the CDR3 reads TGCAGTGCTATTGGGGTCAGCGGCACAGATACGCAGTATTTT. Its protein is CSAIGVSGTDTQYF.

The V and J genes are TRBV6-2 or TRBV6-3 and TRBJ2-3, with D perhaps TRBD1 (6 bases). CDR3 size: 13 residues. CDR1 and CDR2 (germline): MNHEY, SVGEGT. V lost 6 bases to trimming and J lost 4 bases, with 11 bases between them. The chain's CDR3 is CASSLQGADTQYF. The DNA for the CDR3 is TGTGCCAGCAGCCTACAGGGTGCAGATACGCAGTATTTT.

The CDR3 DNA follows: TGCGCCAGCAGCCAGTACACCACAGATACGCAGTATTTT. This encodes CASSQYTTDTQYF. The chain is built from TRBV4-3 and TRBJ2-3; D not certain. Between the trimmed V and J ends, which lost 3 bases and 2 bases, there was a span of 6 bases. Germline V gene data show CDR1 as LGHNA and CDR2 as YSLEER. The CDR3 has 13 amino acids.

V is TRBV7-9 and J is TRBJ1-2; D is unresolved. CDR3 length: 15 amino acids. Germline assignment: CDR1 SEHNR and CDR2 FQNEAQ (reference sequence). Trimming shortened V by 1 base and J by 4 bases, and 13 bases separated the two germline ends. In DNA form, the CDR3 reads TGTGCCAGCAGCTTAGGGGAGGGAGGAGGCTATGGCTACACCTTC. The encoded protein is CASSLGEGGGYGYTF.

The chain has TRBV20-1 and TRBJ2-3; weak D call: TRBD1 (6 bases). Germline V gene lookup returns CDR1 DFQATT and CDR2 SNEGSKA (reference sequence). V was trimmed by 0 bases and J by 4 bases, leaving 8 bases between them. The CDR3 is 13 amino acids. This CDR3 is CSARDPGADTQYF. The CDR3 coding sequence is TGCAGTGCTAGAGATCCAGGGGCAGATACGCAGTATTTT.